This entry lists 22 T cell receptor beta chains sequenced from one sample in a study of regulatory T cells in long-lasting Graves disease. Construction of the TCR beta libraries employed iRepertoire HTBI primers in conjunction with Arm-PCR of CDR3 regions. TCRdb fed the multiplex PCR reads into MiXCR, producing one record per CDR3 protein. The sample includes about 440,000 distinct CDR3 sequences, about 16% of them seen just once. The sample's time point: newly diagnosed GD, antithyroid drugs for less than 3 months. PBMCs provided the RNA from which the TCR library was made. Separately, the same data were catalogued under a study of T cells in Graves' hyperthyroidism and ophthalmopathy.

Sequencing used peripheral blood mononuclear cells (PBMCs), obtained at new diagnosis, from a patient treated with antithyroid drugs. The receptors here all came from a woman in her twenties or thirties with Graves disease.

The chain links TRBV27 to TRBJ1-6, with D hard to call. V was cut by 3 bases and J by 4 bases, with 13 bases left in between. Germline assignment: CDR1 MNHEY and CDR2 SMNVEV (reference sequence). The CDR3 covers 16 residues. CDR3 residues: CASSFNIGGYNSPLHF. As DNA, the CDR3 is TGTGCCAGCAGTTTTAATATAGGTGGTTATAATTCACCCCTCCACTTT.

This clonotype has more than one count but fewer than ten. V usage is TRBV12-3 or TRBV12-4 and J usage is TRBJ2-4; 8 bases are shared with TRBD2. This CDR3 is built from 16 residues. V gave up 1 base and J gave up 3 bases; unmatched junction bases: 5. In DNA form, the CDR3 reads TGTGCCAGCAGTTTAGTGCTAGCGGGCTTCAAAAACATTCAGTACTTC. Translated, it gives CASSLVLAGFKNIQYF.

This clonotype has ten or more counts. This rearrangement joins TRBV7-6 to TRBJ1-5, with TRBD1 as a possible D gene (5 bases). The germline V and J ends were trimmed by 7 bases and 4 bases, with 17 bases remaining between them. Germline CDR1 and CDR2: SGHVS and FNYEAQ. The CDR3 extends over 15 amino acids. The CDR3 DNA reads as TGTGCCAGCACCAAAACGGCAGGGCGGAATCAGCCCCAGCATTTT. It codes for CASTKTAGRNQPQHF.

The CDR3: CASMLGSSGSTDTQYF. The CDR3 coding sequence is TGCGCCAGCATGCTTGGATCTAGCGGGAGCACAGATACGCAGTATTTT. The chain uses TRBV5-1 and TRBJ2-3, with 8 positions matching TRBD2. Germline V gives CDR1 SGHRS, CDR2 YFSETQ. This CDR3 is built from 16 residues. V was pared by 6 bases and J by 0 bases, with 9 bases of the junction left unmatched.

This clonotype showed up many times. CDR3 in amino acids: CSASRGGGGSYNEQFF. Here the CDR3 DNA reads TGCAGTGCTAGCCGAGGGGGAGGGGGAAGCTACAATGAGCAGTTCTTC. The chain carries TRBV20-1 and TRBJ2-1; D possibly corresponds to TRBD2 (7 bases). Trimming stripped 3 bases from V and 3 bases from J, with 18 bases between. The CDR3 loop spans 16 amino acids. Per germline, CDR1 DFQATT and CDR2 SNEGSKA (reference sequence).

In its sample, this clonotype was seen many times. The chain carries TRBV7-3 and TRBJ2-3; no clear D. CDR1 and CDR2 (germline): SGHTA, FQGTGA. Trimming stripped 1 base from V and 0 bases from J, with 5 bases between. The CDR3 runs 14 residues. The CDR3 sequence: CASSLSVSTDTQYF. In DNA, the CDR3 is TGTGCCAGCAGCTTAAGCGTAAGCACAGATACGCAGTATTTT.

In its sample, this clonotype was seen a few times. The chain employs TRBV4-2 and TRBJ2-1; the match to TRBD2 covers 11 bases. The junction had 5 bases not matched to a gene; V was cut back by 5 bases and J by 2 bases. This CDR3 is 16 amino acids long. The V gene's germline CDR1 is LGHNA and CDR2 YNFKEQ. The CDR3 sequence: CASSSPGLAAYNEQFF. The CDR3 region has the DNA TGTGCCAGCAGCTCCCCGGGACTAGCGGCCTACAATGAGCAGTTCTTC.

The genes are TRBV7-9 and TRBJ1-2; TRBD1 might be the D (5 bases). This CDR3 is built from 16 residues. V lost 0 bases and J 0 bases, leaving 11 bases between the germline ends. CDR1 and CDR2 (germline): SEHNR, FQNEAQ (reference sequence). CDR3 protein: CASSLAVGRANYGYTF. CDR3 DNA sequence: TGTGCCAGCAGCTTAGCGGTGGGCAGGGCTAACTATGGCTACACCTTC.

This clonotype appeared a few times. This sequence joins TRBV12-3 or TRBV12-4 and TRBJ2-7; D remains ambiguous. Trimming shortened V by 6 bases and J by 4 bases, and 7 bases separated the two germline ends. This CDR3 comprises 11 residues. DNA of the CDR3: TGTGCCAGCAGCATTAAATACGAGCAGTACTTC. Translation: CASSIKYEQYF.

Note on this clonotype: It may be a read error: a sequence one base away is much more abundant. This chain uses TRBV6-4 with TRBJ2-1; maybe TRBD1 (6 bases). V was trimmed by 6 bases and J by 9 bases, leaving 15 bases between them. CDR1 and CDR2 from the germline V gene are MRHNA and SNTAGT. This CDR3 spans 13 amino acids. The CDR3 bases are TGTGCCAGCAGGGAGGTACAGGGTAGTGAGCAGTTCTTC. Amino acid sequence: CASREVQGSEQFF.

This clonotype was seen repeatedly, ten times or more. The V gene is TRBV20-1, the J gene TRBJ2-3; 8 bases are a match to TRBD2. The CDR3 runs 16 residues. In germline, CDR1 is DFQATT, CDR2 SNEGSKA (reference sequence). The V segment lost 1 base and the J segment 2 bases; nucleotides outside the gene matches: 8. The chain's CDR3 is CSARVGASGYTDTQYF. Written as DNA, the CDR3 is TGCAGTGCTAGAGTGGGGGCTAGCGGGTACACAGATACGCAGTATTTT.

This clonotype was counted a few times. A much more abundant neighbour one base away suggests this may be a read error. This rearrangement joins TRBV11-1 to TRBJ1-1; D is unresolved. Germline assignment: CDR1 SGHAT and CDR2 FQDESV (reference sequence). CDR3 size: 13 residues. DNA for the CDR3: TGTACCAGCAGCCTCAATCGGATCTACGAAGCTTTCTTT. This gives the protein CTSSLNRIYEAFF.

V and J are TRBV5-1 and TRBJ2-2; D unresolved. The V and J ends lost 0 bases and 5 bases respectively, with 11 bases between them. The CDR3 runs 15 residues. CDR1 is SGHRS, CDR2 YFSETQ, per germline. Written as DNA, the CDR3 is TGCGCCAGCAGCTTGGGGTCCTGGGGAACCGGGGAGCTGTTTTTT. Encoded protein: CASSLGSWGTGELFF.

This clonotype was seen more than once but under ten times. CDR3 DNA: TGCAGTGCTAGATTATCAGGGCATACGCAGTATTTT. It codes for CSARLSGHTQYF. This chain uses TRBV20-1 with TRBJ2-3, with a weak D call TRBD1 (5 bases). The CDR3 loop spans 12 amino acids. V was pared by 2 bases and J by 7 bases, with 10 bases between. Germline CDR1 reads DFQATT; CDR2 reads SNEGSKA (reference sequence).

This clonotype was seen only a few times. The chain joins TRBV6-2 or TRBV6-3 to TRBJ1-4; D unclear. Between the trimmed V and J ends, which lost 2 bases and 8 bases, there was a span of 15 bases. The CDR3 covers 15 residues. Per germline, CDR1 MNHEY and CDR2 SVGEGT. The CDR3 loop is CASSYRLRQLEKLFF. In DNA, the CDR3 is TGTGCCAGCAGTTACCGGCTGAGGCAGCTGGAAAAACTGTTTTTT.

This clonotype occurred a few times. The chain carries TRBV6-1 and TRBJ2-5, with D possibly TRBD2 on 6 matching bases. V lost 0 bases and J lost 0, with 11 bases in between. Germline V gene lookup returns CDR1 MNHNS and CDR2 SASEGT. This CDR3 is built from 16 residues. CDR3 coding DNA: TGTGCCAGCAGTGAAGCGCGGAGCGGGTACCAAGAGACCCAGTACTTC. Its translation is CASSEARSGYQETQYF.

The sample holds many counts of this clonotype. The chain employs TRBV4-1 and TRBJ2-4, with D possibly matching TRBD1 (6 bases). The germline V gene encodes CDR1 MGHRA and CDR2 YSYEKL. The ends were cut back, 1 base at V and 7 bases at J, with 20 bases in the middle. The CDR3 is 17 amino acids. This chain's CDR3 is CASSQGAAAGAPNIQYF. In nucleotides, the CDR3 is TGCGCCAGCAGCCAAGGGGCGGCCGCAGGGGCGCCGAACATTCAGTACTTC.

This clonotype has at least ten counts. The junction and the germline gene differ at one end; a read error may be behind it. CDR3 region: CASSLTQGQEPQYF. The CDR3 nucleotides are TGTGCCAGCAGCTTAACCCAGGGGCAAGAGCCCCAGTACTTC. The chain uses TRBV7-3 and TRBJ2-5, with D possibly being TRBD1 (6 bases). The CDR3 extends over 14 amino acids. Germline V gives CDR1 SGHTA, CDR2 FQGTGA.

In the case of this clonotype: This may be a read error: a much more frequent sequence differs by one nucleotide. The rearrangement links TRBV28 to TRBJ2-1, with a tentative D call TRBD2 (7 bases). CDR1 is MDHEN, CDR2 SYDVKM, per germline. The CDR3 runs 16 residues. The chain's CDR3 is CASSPWGGRGDNERFF. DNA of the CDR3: TGTGCCAGCAGTCCATGGGGGGGCCGGGGGGACAATGAGCGGTTCTTC.

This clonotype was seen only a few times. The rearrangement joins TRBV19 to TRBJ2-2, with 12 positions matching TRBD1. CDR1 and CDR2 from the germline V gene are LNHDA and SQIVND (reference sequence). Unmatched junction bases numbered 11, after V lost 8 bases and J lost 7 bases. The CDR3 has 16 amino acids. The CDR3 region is CASSLGTGGFGGELFF. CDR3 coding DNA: TGTGCCAGTTCGCTAGGGACAGGGGGCTTTGGCGGGGAGCTGTTTTTT.

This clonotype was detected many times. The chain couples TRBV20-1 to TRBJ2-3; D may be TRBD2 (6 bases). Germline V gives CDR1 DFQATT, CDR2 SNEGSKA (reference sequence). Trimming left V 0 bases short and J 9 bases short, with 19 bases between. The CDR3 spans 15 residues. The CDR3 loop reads CSARDSGEELVTQYF. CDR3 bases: TGCAGTGCTAGAGATTCGGGGGAGGAGTTGGTCACGCAGTATTTT.

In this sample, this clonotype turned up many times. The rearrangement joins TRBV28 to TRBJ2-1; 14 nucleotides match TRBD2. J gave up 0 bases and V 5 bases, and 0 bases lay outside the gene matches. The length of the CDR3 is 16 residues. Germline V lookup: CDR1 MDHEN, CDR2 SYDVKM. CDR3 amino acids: CASSGTSGSSYNEQFF. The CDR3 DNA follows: TGTGCCAGCAGTGGGACTAGCGGGAGCTCCTACAATGAGCAGTTCTTC.